The present T cell receptor beta chain was sequenced within a study of blood T cell repertoires in COVID-19. For recovered donors of Cohort 3, there were two negative PCRs, clearance, or symptom resolution. Trimming left V 5 bases short and J 4 bases short, with 11 bases between. The V gene's germline CDR1 is MDHEN and CDR2 SYDVKM. CDR3 length: 13 residues. This clone showed up just once. Libraries were prepared by immunoSEQ multiplex PCR; TCRdb keeps only in-frame clonotypes and omits some of them. The table includes roughly 190,000 clones, about 88% detected once. This receptor was obtained from a woman in her thirties who had recovered from COVID-19. This sequence joins TRBV28 and TRBJ1-1, with D possibly matching TRBD1 (6 bases). The sample was PBMCs or T cells enriched from blood (not recorded which). The CDR3 reads CASSHREGTEAFF. In nucleotides, the CDR3 is TGTGCCAGCAGTCACAGGGAAGGCACTGAAGCTTTCTTT.